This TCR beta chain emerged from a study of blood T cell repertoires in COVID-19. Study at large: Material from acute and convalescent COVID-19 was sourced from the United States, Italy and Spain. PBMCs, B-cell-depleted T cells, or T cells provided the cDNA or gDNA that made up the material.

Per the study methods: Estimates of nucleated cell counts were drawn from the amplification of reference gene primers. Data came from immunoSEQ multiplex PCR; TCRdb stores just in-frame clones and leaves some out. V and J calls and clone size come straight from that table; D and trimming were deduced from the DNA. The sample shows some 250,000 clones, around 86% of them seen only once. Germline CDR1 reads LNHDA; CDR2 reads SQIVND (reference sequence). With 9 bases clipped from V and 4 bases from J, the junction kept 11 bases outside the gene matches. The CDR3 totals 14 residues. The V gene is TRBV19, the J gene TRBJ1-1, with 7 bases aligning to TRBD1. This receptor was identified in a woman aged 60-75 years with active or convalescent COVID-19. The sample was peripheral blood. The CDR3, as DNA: TGTGCCAGCACGCCCCCAGGGGGAGGCACTGAAGCTTTCTTT. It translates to CASTPPGGGTEAFF.